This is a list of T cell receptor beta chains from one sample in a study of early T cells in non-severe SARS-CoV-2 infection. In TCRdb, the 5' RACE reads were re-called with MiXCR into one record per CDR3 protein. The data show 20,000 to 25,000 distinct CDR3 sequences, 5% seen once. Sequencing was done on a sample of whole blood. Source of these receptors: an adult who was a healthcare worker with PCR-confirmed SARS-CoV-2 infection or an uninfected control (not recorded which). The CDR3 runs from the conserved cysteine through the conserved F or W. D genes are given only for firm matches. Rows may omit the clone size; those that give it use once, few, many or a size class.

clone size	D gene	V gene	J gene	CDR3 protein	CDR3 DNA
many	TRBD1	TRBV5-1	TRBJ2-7	CASSSPSGTEAYEQYF	TGCGCCAGCAGCTCTCCTTCCGGGACAGAAGCCTACGAGCAGTACTTC
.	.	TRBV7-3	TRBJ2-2	CASSQGTTTGELFF	TGTGCCAGCAGCCAAGGGACCACTACCGGGGAGCTGTTTTTT
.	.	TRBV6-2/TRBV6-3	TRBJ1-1	CASSLTENMNTEAFF	TGTGCCAGCAGTTTGACAGAGAACATGAACACTGAAGCTTTCTTT
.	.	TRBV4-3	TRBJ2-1	CASSRDTLENEQFF	TGCGCCAGCAGCCGAGACACTTTGGAGAATGAGCAGTTCTTC
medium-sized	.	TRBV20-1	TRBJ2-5	CSARRMDSLQRETQYF	TGCAGTGCTAGACGTATGGACAGCCTCCAACGGGAGACCCAGTACTTC
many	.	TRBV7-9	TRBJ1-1	CASSPYGGGPEAFF	TGTGCCAGCAGCCCCTACGGGGGTGGCCCTGAAGCTTTCTTT
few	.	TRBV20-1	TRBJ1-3	CSAAGDRGNTIYF	TGCAGTGCGGCAGGGGATCGGGGAAACACCATATATTTT
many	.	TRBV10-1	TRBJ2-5	CASRAGTTQETQYF	TGCGCCAGCAGGGCCGGGACGACCCAAGAGACCCAGTACTTC
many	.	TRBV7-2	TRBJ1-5	CASSLVEGNQPQHF	TGTGCCAGCAGCTTAGTCGAGGGAAATCAGCCCCAGCATTTT
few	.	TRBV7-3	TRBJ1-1	CASSLTSGDTEAFF	TGTGCCAGCAGCTTAACGTCGGGAGACACTGAAGCTTTCTTT
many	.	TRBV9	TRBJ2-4	CASSAKGFGKNIQYF	TGTGCCAGCAGCGCAAAGGGGTTTGGCAAAAACATTCAGTACTTC
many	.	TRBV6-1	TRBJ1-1	CASRIGQMNTEAFF	TGTGCCAGCAGAATCGGACAGATGAACACTGAAGCTTTCTTT
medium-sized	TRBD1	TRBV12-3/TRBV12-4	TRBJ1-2	CASSLASGTAYGYTF	TGTGCCAGCAGTTTAGCCAGCGGGACAGCATATGGCTACACCTTC
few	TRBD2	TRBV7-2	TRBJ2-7	CASSLRGGVSYEQYF	TGTGCCAGCAGCTTACGGGGAGGGGTTTCTTACGAGCAGTACTTC
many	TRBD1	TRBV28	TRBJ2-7	CASSLRPTGGGIYEQYF	TGTGCCAGCAGCTTGAGGCCTACAGGGGGTGGTATCTACGAGCAGTACTTC
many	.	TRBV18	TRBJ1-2	CASSPRQNYGYTF	TGTGCCAGCTCACCGCGGCAGAACTATGGCTACACCTTC
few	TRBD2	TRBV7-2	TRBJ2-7	CASSLAGSGGVYEQYF	TGTGCCAGCAGCTTAGCGGGTAGCGGGGGGGTTTACGAGCAGTACTTC
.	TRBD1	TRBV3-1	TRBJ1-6	CASSLSGQGNSPLHF	TGTGCCAGCAGCCTGTCTGGACAGGGGAATTCACCCCTCCACTTT
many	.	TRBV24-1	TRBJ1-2	CATRSSSAVYGYTF	TGTGCCACCAGGTCGAGCTCGGCGGTCTATGGCTACACCTTC
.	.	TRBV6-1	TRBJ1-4	CASSELSRGEKLFF	TGTGCCAGCAGTGAACTTTCCCGGGGCGAAAAACTGTTTTTT
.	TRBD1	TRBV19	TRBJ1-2	CATGQGGSDRYTF	TGTGCCACGGGACAGGGAGGCTCCGATCGCTACACCTTC
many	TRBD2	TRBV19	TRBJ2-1	CASSMGLAGPYNEQFF	TGTGCCAGTAGTATGGGACTAGCGGGACCGTACAATGAGCAGTTCTTC
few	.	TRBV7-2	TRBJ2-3	CASSLAGGATMDTQYF	TGTGCCAGCAGCTTAGCGGGGGGCGCCACGATGGATACGCAGTATTTT
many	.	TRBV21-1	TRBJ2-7	CASSKDTGLRSYEQYF	TGTGCCAGCAGCAAAGATACAGGGTTACGCTCCTACGAGCAGTACTTC
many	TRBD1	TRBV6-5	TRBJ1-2	CATVQGGNYGYTF	TGTGCCACCGTACAGGGGGGTAACTATGGCTACACCTTC
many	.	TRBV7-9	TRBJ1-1	CASSRPDRNTEAFF	TGTGCCAGCAGCAGACCCGACAGAAACACTGAAGCTTTCTTT